The 21 T cell receptor beta chains listed next were all sequenced from one sample in a study of blood T cells in healthy people across ages. For the second PCR, which ran for about 6 to 12 cycles, a sample-barcoded 5' primer and a J-beta primer mix were used. TCRdb re-called the 5' RACE reads with MiXCR, one entry per CDR3 protein. The top ten hold under 4.5% of the sample, which has about 800,000 distinct CDR3 sequences, approximately 25% seen once. The same sample was also studied in work on T cells of mothers and their children.

Sequenced material: blood. These receptors were collected from a boy under 18 in good health.

The V and J genes are TRBV12-3 or TRBV12-4 and TRBJ2-5; TRBD1 or TRBD2 may be the D gene (5 bases each). Deletions cut 7 bases from V and 12 bases from J, with 21 bases between. The CDR3 runs to 13 residues. The CDR3: CASTVTFGDPEYF. As DNA, the CDR3 is TGTGCCAGCACCGTGACGTTCGGGGACCCCGAGTACTTC.

This clonotype was observed at least ten times. The chain has TRBV28 and TRBJ2-7; D is undetermined. Germline values: CDR1 MDHEN, CDR2 SYDVKM. V lost 6 bases to trimming and J lost 3 bases, with 6 bases between them. The CDR3 is made up of 11 amino acids. The CDR3 loop is CASSYYYEQYF. The CDR3 DNA is TGTGCCAGCAGCTACTACTACGAGCAGTACTTC.

This clonotype was recorded a few times. The J gene is TRBJ2-5, the V gene TRBV10-3, with D perhaps TRBD2 (6 bases). The V gene's germline CDR1 is ENHRY and CDR2 SYGVKD. V was trimmed by 2 bases and J by 0 bases, leaving 7 bases between them. This CDR3 has 14 amino acids. CDR3 in amino acids: CAISEGGYQETQYF. The CDR3 region has the DNA TGTGCCATCAGTGAGGGGGGGTACCAAGAGACCCAGTACTTC.

This clonotype was counted a few times. V is TRBV7-9 and J is TRBJ1-4; no reliable D call. Trimming removed 1 base at V and 3 bases at J, with 12 bases between. Germline V gene data show CDR1 as SEHNR and CDR2 as FQNEAQ (reference sequence). This CDR3 region has 16 residues. The CDR3 sequence is CASSLGPTGANEKLFF. CDR3 nucleotides: TGTGCCAGCAGCTTAGGACCGACCGGGGCTAATGAAAAACTGTTTTTT.

V and J are TRBV29-1 and TRBJ2-5; 13 bases map to TRBD2. The tail of the sequence fits TRBJ2-7 better, so the J call may be wrong. Germline-derived CDR1 and CDR2 are SQVTM and ANQGSEA. CDR3 length: 12 amino acids. CDR3 sequence: CSVTSGRNEQYF. In DNA, the CDR3 is TGCAGCGTGACTAGCGGGAGGAACGAGCAGTACTTC.

The rearrangement links TRBV20-1 to TRBJ1-1; tentative D call: TRBD1 (5 bases). This CDR3 is built from 15 residues. With 3 bases removed from V and 3 bases from J, the gap between germline ends came to 17 bases. From germline, CDR1 is DFQATT and CDR2 SNEGSKA (reference sequence). DNA of the CDR3: TGCAGTGCTAGGAGGGACGGACCCTATGACACTGAAGCTTTCTTT. As protein: CSARRDGPYDTEAFF.

The chain carries TRBV20-1 and TRBJ2-4; maybe TRBD2 (5 bases). The CDR3 length is 14 residues. Trimming left V 8 bases short and J 0 bases short, with 14 bases between. Germline-derived CDR1 and CDR2 are DFQATT and SNEGSKA (reference sequence). As DNA, the CDR3 is TGCAGTTCCGAGCGGTACCTAGCCAAAAACATTCAGTACTTC. This gives the protein CSSERYLAKNIQYF.

The rearrangement links TRBV3-1 to TRBJ2-5; D not certain. Germline lookup yields CDR1 LGHDT and CDR2 YNNKEL (reference sequence). The CDR3 has 15 amino acids. Trimming shortened V by 1 base and J by 2 bases, and 11 bases separated the two germline ends. In nucleotides, the CDR3 is TGTGCCAGCAGCCAAGTCCTTGGCCTACAAGAGACCCAGTACTTC. Translated: CASSQVLGLQETQYF.

As DNA, the CDR3 is TGTGCCTGGAGTGTACTAGGGGGCGGTGAAAAACTGTTTTTT. Translation: CAWSVLGGGEKLFF. This sequence joins TRBV30 and TRBJ1-4; TRBD1 matches 7 bases. This CDR3 region has 14 residues. The germline V gene has CDR1 GTSNPN and CDR2 SVGIG (reference sequence). The trim removed 0 bases at V and 7 bases at J, leaving 5 bases unmatched. The full variable domain, with the rest looked up from reference TRBV30 and TRBJ1-4, is SQTIHQWPATLVQPVGSPLSLECTVEGTSNPNLYWYRQAAGRGLQLLFYSVGIGQISSEVPQNLSASRPQDRQFILSSKKLLLSDSGFYLCAWSVLGGGEKLFFGSGTQLSVL.

This rearrangement joins TRBV9 to TRBJ1-4; no clear D gene. The V end lost 1 base, the J end lost 5 bases, and 12 bases lay between the germline ends. Germline CDR1 is SGDLS and CDR2 is YYNGEE. The length of the CDR3 is 15 residues. The CDR3 loop is CASSVLPGRNEKLFF. In DNA, the CDR3 is TGTGCCAGCAGCGTACTCCCCGGCAGAAATGAAAAACTGTTTTTT.

The gene calls are TRBV6-5 and TRBJ2-1; TRBD2 matches 11 bases. The junction had 5 bases not matched to a gene; V was cut back by 4 bases and J by 6 bases. This CDR3 has 15 residues. Germline CDR1 reads MNHEY; CDR2 reads SVGAGI. CDR3 sequence: CASSFLAGGPNEQFF. The CDR3 region has the DNA TGTGCCAGCAGTTTCCTAGCGGGGGGCCCCAATGAGCAGTTCTTC.

Turning to this clonotype: A single base separates this from a much larger clone, so it may be a read error. The V and J genes are TRBV27 and TRBJ1-5, with 8 nucleotides matching TRBD1. This CDR3 spans 15 amino acids. V gave up 8 bases and J gave up 2 bases; unmatched junction bases: 8. Germline loops: CDR1 MNHEY, CDR2 SMNVEV (reference sequence). CDR3: CASGSGGSGNQPQHF. The CDR3 coding sequence is TGTGCCAGCGGTTCAGGGGGCTCTGGCAATCAGCCCCAGCATTTT.

This clonotype was detected only a few times. This chain joins TRBV25-1 and TRBJ1-1, with 10 bases aligning to TRBD1. The J segment lost 4 bases and the V segment lost 3 bases, leaving 5 bases of the junction unmatched. CDR3 size: 15 residues. The germline V gene encodes CDR1 MGHDK and CDR2 SYGVNS. DNA for the CDR3: TGTGCCAGCAGTGAGACAGGGGGCGAAGTCACTGAAGCTTTCTTT. It specifies CASSETGGEVTEAFF.

The DNA for the CDR3 is TGTGCCAGCAGCTTAGGGACAGCTGATGCCTACGAGCAGTACTTC. It is translated as CASSLGTADAYEQYF. The chain combines TRBV5-5 with TRBJ2-7; TRBD1 agrees at 7 bases. In germline, CDR1 is SGHKS, CDR2 YYEKEE (reference sequence). V was clipped by 2 bases and J by 2 bases; unmatched bases: 7. The CDR3 spans 15 residues.

To note about this clonotype: The missing conserved phenylalanine or tryptophan at the end of this CDR3 makes a read error likely. The chain joins TRBV2 to TRBJ2-7; no reliable D call. V lost 3 bases and J lost 0, with 6 bases in between. Germline CDR1 SNHLY, CDR2 FYNNEI. This CDR3 contains 13 residues. The CDR3 protein is CASSEVYSYEQYL. In nucleotides, the CDR3 is TGTGCCAGCAGTGAGGTATACTCCTACGAGCAGTACCTC.

The V call is TRBV29-1, the J call TRBJ2-7, with a possible D match to TRBD1 (5 bases). The CDR3 runs 13 residues. CDR1 SQVTM and CDR2 ANQGSEA come from the germline V gene. With 6 bases removed from V and 5 bases from J, the gap between germline ends came to 17 bases. As DNA, the CDR3 is TGCAGCGTACGGTCTCAGGGAACGGACGAGCAGTACTTC. Translation gives CSVRSQGTDEQYF.

This clonotype was seen a few times. This chain joins TRBV30 and TRBJ2-2; maybe TRBD1 (6 bases). Germline V gene sequence: CDR1 GTSNPN, CDR2 SVGIG (reference sequence). V was pared by 0 bases and J by 8 bases, with 10 bases between. The CDR3 consists of 13 residues. The CDR3 protein is CAWSVQGSGELFF. CDR3 coding DNA: TGTGCCTGGAGTGTACAGGGTTCGGGGGAGCTGTTTTTT.

This clonotype was counted between two and nine times. V usage is TRBV27 and J usage is TRBJ1-4; the match to TRBD1 covers 8 bases. There are 15 residues in the CDR3. Germline V gene sequence: CDR1 MNHEY, CDR2 SMNVEV (reference sequence). V lost 6 bases and J lost 3; bases outside the gene matches: 6. In nucleotides, the CDR3 is TGTGCCAGCAGCCGTCGGACAGGGTCTAATGAAAAACTGTTTTTT. Encoded protein: CASSRRTGSNEKLFF.

This clonotype was detected only a few times. Germline is not matched at one junction end, which may reflect a read error. CDR3 coding DNA: TGCGCCAGCAGCAAAGAAATGGCGGGACAGGATGAAAAACTGTTTTTT. This sequence encodes CASSKEMAGQDEKLFF. This chain uses TRBV4-3 with TRBJ1-4; TRBD1 matches at 8 bases. Germline V CDR1 and CDR2: LGHNA, YSLEER. The CDR3 length is 16 residues.

The rearrangement uses TRBV3-1 and TRBJ1-2; 9 bases agree with TRBD1. V trimming: 6 bases; J trimming: 6 bases; junction bases outside the gene matches: 8. Looked up from germline, CDR1 is LGHDT and CDR2 is YNNKEL (reference sequence). This CDR3 contains 14 residues. The CDR3 sequence: CASRPQGASHGYTF. The CDR3 DNA reads TGTGCCAGCAGACCACAGGGGGCCTCCCATGGCTACACCTTC.

This clonotype was observed a handful of times. Here the CDR3 DNA reads TGTGCCAGCACGTTTGACAGGGCACAAAACATTCAGTACTTC. Amino acids: CASTFDRAQNIQYF. This chain links TRBV28 with TRBJ2-4, with 7 bases that match TRBD1. Trimming took 7 bases from V and 5 from J; bases not matched to a gene: 8. This CDR3 is 14 amino acids long. The V gene's germline CDR1 is MDHEN and CDR2 SYDVKM.